The 10 T cell receptor beta chains listed next were all sequenced from one sample in a study of blood T cell repertoires in COVID-19. Measured with immunoSEQ multiplex PCR; TCRdb has only the in-frame clones, and not every one. The sample has around 150,000 clones, over 80% seen once. Input material: peripheral blood. These receptors were taken from a man over 45 with active COVID-19.

The chain employs TRBV20-1 and TRBJ2-3; TRBD2 matches at 7 bases. This CDR3 contains 11 residues. With V trimmed by 3 bases and J by 9 bases, 3 bases remained unmatched. The V gene's germline CDR1 is DFQATT and CDR2 SNEGSKA (reference sequence). CDR3 residues: CSAREAGTQYF. The CDR3 DNA sequence: TGCAGTGCTAGGGAAGCGGGGACGCAGTATTTT.

J is TRBJ1-2 and V is TRBV5-1, with a possible D match to TRBD1 (5 bases). This CDR3 is 13 amino acids long. In germline, CDR1 is SGHRS, CDR2 YFSETQ. V was pared by 4 bases and J by 2 bases, with 9 bases between. The CDR3 spells CASSLGGNYGYTF. CDR3 DNA: TGCGCCAGCAGCCTCGGGGGAAACTATGGCTACACCTTC.

The rearrangement joins TRBV19 to TRBJ2-4; the D gene is possibly TRBD1 (6 bases). V was shortened by 2 bases and J by 7 bases, with 9 bases between the two germline ends. From germline, CDR1 is LNHDA and CDR2 SQIVND (reference sequence). This CDR3 comprises 13 residues. The CDR3 coding sequence is TGTGCCAGTAGTATAACAGGGCGGAACATTCAGTACTTC. Its protein product is CASSITGRNIQYF.

The chain has TRBV11-2 and TRBJ2-4; 7 bases agree with TRBD1. Looked up from germline, CDR1 is SGHAT and CDR2 is FQNNGV. V lost 2 bases and J lost 0; bases outside the gene matches: 10. This CDR3 comprises 18 residues. For the CDR3, the DNA is TGTGCCAGCAGCTTACTCCTACAGGGGTCACTAGCCAAAAACATTCAGTACTTC. Amino acid sequence: CASSLLLQGSLAKNIQYF.

The chain recombines TRBV11-3 with TRBJ1-5; tentatively, D is TRBD1 (5 bases). Trimming stripped 0 bases from V and 5 bases from J, with 14 bases between. CDR1 and CDR2 (germline): SGHNT, YENEEA. This CDR3 region has 16 residues. CDR3 DNA: TGTGCCAGCAGCTTAGATATGTGTCGGGGGGATCAGCCCCAGCATTTT. Encoded protein: CASSLDMCRGDQPQHF.

The V and J genes are TRBV11-3 and TRBJ2-7; D may be TRBD1 (6 bases). Germline V lookup: CDR1 SGHNT, CDR2 YENEEA. The CDR3 has 14 residues. V was clipped by 1 base and J by 2 bases, with 9 bases between them. CDR3 residues: CASSLGSGAYEQYF. The DNA for the CDR3 is TGTGCCAGCAGCTTAGGCTCAGGGGCCTACGAGCAGTACTTC. The full variable domain, in which reference TRBV11-3 and TRBJ2-7 provide the parts outside the CDR3, is EAGVVQSPRYKIIEKKQPVAFWCNPISGHNTLYWYLQNLGQGPELLIRYENEEAVDDSQLPKDRFSAERLKGVDSTLKIQPAELGDSAVYLCASSLGSGAYEQYFGPGTRLTVT.

The rearrangement links TRBV19 to TRBJ2-3; D gene uncertain. Germline-derived CDR1 and CDR2 are LNHDA and SQIVND (reference sequence). Trimming took 6 bases from V and 6 from J, leaving 19 bases between them. This CDR3 has 15 residues. CDR3 loop: CASSPNSGHTDTQYF. CDR3 DNA sequence: TGTGCCAGTAGCCCAAACAGTGGGCATACGGATACGCAGTATTTT.

The V call is TRBV5-1, the J call TRBJ1-3; 8 bases map to TRBD1. Germline V gene data show CDR1 as SGHRS and CDR2 as YFSETQ. The ends lost 4 bases at V and 1 base at J; junction bases unmatched: 19. This CDR3 spans 20 amino acids. This CDR3 is CASSLTRQGRSVRSGNTIYF. The CDR3 DNA reads TGCGCCAGCAGCCTGACCAGACAGGGGAGGAGTGTCAGATCTGGAAACACCATATATTTT.

J is TRBJ1-2 and V is TRBV4-1; 11 bases agree with TRBD1. Trimming at V came to 1 base and at J to 0 bases, leaving 1 base not matched to a gene. From germline, CDR1 is MGHRA and CDR2 YSYEKL. The CDR3 is 16 amino acids. DNA of the CDR3: TGCGCCAGCAGCCAAGCGGGACAGGGGGCTAACTATGGCTACACCTTC. This codes for CASSQAGQGANYGYTF.

This clone was seen only once. The V and J genes are TRBV6-1 and TRBJ2-5, with 7 nucleotides matching TRBD1. The CDR3 length is 15 residues. Germline CDR1 MNHNS, CDR2 SASEGT. J lost 4 bases, V lost 1 base, and 6 bases had no gene match. This chain's CDR3 is CASSEVGGLGETQYF. The CDR3 bases are TGTGCCAGCAGTGAAGTAGGGGGCTTGGGAGAGACCCAGTACTTC.